Following are 13 T cell receptor beta chains from one sample sequenced in a study of cytomegalovirus exposure and HLA in healthy donors. The PCR was carried out with 60 Vbeta primers and 13 Jbeta primers. Produced via immunoSEQ multiplex PCR; TCRdb's table is partial and in-frame only. The data show some 75,000 clones, 60% to 85% seen once. What was sequenced was PBMCs. These receptors came from a man younger than 30 in good health and CMV-seropositive.

The chain combines TRBV10-2 with TRBJ2-7; 7 bases are a match to TRBD1. The CDR3 covers 16 residues. CDR1 and CDR2 from the germline V gene are WSHSY and SAAADI. Trimming removed 6 bases from V and 4 bases from J; junction bases left unmatched: 15. The CDR3: CASRSLRQGQRYEQYF. The CDR3 DNA reads TGCGCCAGCAGAAGCCTGAGACAGGGACAAAGGTACGAGCAGTACTTC.

This chain links TRBV9 with TRBJ2-5; D perhaps matches TRBD2 (6 bases). This CDR3 has 13 residues. In germline, CDR1 is SGDLS, CDR2 YYNGEE. Trimming removed 7 bases at V and 4 bases at J, with 14 bases between. This CDR3 is CASARSEGETQYF. CDR3 bases: TGTGCCAGCGCCCGATCGGAGGGAGAGACCCAGTACTTC.

The chain links TRBV11-2 to TRBJ2-5; the match to TRBD1 covers 10 bases. This CDR3 spans 15 amino acids. The germline CDR1 and CDR2 sequences are SGHAT and FQNNGV. V dropped 5 bases and J dropped 3; count of bases not matched to a gene: 6. In nucleotides, the CDR3 is TGTGCCAGCAGCACGGACAGGGGGGTAGAAGAGACCCAGTACTTC. Residues: CASSTDRGVEETQYF.

On this clone: Compared with germline, one end of the junction differs, possibly owing to a read error. This chain links TRBV4-2 with TRBJ1-1; possible D gene TRBD1, 5 bases. Germline CDR1 reads LGHNA; CDR2 reads YNFKEQ. This CDR3 has 16 amino acids. CDR3 region: CAGSQDSRQGEPEAFF. CDR3 coding DNA: TGTGCCGGCAGCCAAGATTCCCGGCAGGGCGAGCCTGAAGCTTTCTTT.

V gene TRBV6-1 combines with J gene TRBJ1-1, with 8 bases that match TRBD1. V trimming: 5 bases; J trimming: 4 bases; junction bases outside the gene matches: 6. The CDR3 is 14 residues long. Germline assignment: CDR1 MNHNS and CDR2 SASEGT. CDR3: CASSQDRAVTEAFF. The CDR3 nucleotides are TGTGCCAGCAGTCAGGACAGGGCGGTCACTGAAGCTTTCTTT.

This clone was seen once. In DNA form, the CDR3 reads TGCAGCGTTGAAGATCTTCAAGGTGTCGCGGGAGGGTATGAGCAGTTCTTC. This translates into CSVEDLQGVAGGYEQFF. The chain is built from TRBV29-1 and TRBJ2-1; 9 bases fit TRBD2. The trim removed 0 bases at V and 8 bases at J, leaving 14 bases unmatched. Germline assignment: CDR1 SQVTM and CDR2 ANQGSEA. This CDR3 spans 17 amino acids.

The V call is TRBV6-1, the J call TRBJ1-3, with TRBD1 as a possible D gene (5 bases). CDR1 and CDR2 (germline): MNHNS, SASEGT. CDR3 length: 15 residues. V was clipped by 4 bases and J by 1 base, with 11 bases between them. The CDR3, as DNA: TGTGCCAGCAGTGCCCAGGGCCATTCTGGAAACACCATATATTTT. Protein product: CASSAQGHSGNTIYF.

The chain combines TRBV6-5 with TRBJ1-3, with a tentative D call TRBD1 (5 bases). Deletions cut 6 bases from V and 8 bases from J, with 14 bases between. Germline V gene sequence: CDR1 MNHEY, CDR2 SVGAGI. CDR3 size: 13 residues. CDR3 in amino acids: CASRQGGRHTIYF. In DNA form, the CDR3 reads TGTGCCAGCAGGCAGGGAGGGAGACACACCATATATTTT.

The chain joins TRBV5-8 to TRBJ1-1; 7 bases are a match to TRBD1. The length of the CDR3 is 15 residues. The V and J ends lost 2 bases and 5 bases, in that order; junction bases with no gene match: 9. Germline V gene sequence: CDR1 SGHTS, CDR2 YDEGEE. The CDR3, as DNA: TGTGCCAGCAGCTTAGGGACAGCTTATGGGACTGAAGCTTTCTTT. Encoded protein: CASSLGTAYGTEAFF.

The J gene is TRBJ2-1, the V gene TRBV29-1, with D perhaps matching TRBD2 (6 bases). The CDR3 covers 13 residues. Germline CDR1 reads SQVTM; CDR2 reads ANQGSEA. V lost 8 bases to trimming and J lost 9 bases, with 20 bases between them. DNA for the CDR3: TGCAGCATCACCCGGAGGGTCTTCGGTGAGCAGTTCTTC. It specifies CSITRRVFGEQFF.

The CDR3 DNA is TGCGCCAGCAGCATGCCCGGGGGGCCCACTGAAGCTTTCTTT. This codes for CASSMPGGPTEAFF. The V gene is TRBV5-1, the J gene TRBJ1-1; tentative D call: TRBD1 (6 bases). The CDR3 sequence is 14 residues long. V was pared by 4 bases and J by 4 bases, with 14 bases between. Germline V gene lookup returns CDR1 SGHRS and CDR2 YFSETQ.

The gene calls are TRBV4-1 and TRBJ2-1; maybe TRBD1 (5 bases). The CDR3 totals 14 residues. The germline V gene encodes CDR1 MGHRA and CDR2 YSYEKL. V shed 4 bases and J shed 4 bases, with 11 bases lying between them. The CDR3 here is CASSPTTVYNEQFF. In nucleotides, the CDR3 is TGCGCCAGCAGCCCGACGACAGTTTACAATGAGCAGTTCTTC.

The chain has TRBV7-3 and TRBJ2-1; TRBD2 matches 10 bases. With V trimmed by 5 bases and J by 10 bases, 8 bases remained unmatched. The CDR3 spans 14 residues. CDR1 and CDR2 (germline): SGHTA, FQGTGA. DNA of the CDR3: TGTGCCAGCAGCACCGGGACTAGCGAAACGGAGCAGTTCTTC. Translating gives CASSTGTSETEQFF.